The present T cell receptor (beta chain) was sequenced within a study of blood T cell repertoires in COVID-19. About the research overall: Material from acute and convalescent COVID-19 was sourced from the United States, Italy and Spain. From T cells, B-cell-depleted T cells, or PBMCs came the material, which was cDNA or gDNA.

Turning to this clone: Within the sample, other DNA sequences also encode this same CDR3.

V was shortened by 0 bases and J by 4 bases, with 10 bases between the two germline ends. This CDR3 comprises 14 residues. From germline, CDR1 is SGHRS and CDR2 YFSETQ. In the authors' methods: Nucleated cell counts were estimated from reference gene primer amplification. TCRdb's table, derived via immunoSEQ multiplex PCR, lists solely in-frame clones and lacks some. V and J calls and clone size follow that table, whereas D and trimming were derived from the DNA. The sample lists roughly 190,000 clones, 84% seen once, with approximately 19% in the top ten. The TCR was taken from a human donor in a cohort sampled during active COVID-19. The chain links TRBV5-1 to TRBJ2-5; tentatively, D is TRBD2 (7 bases). The sequenced material came from peripheral blood. The chain's CDR3 is CASSLVAGAETQYF. In nucleotides, the CDR3 is TGCGCCAGCAGCTTGGTCGCGGGGGCAGAGACCCAGTACTTC.